This T cell receptor (beta chain) was captured in a study of blood T cell repertoires in COVID-19. Produced via immunoSEQ multiplex PCR; TCRdb's table is partial and in-frame only. The sample contains just over 250,000 clones, 80% to 90% of which appear only once. Germline V CDR1 and CDR2: MDHEN, SYDVKM. The CDR3 runs 17 residues. Trimming removed 3 bases at V and 4 bases at J, with 20 bases between. Individuals drawn from under 30 US areas were about 18 to 95 years old. The specimen sequenced was PBMCs or T cells enriched from blood (not recorded which). The J gene is TRBJ2-3, the V gene TRBV28, with a weak D call TRBD2 (6 bases). The TCR comes from a man between 25 and 39 years old with acute COVID-19. The CDR3 sequence is CASSFLSGTGASDTQYF. The CDR3 DNA reads TGTGCCAGCAGTTTTTTATCTGGGACTGGGGCGTCAGATACGCAGTATTTT.